The 29 T cell receptor beta chains reported below all come from one sample, sequenced in a study of T-cell memory formation after mild COVID-19. One entry per CDR3 protein results from TCRdb running MiXCR on the 5' RACE reads. The table lists over 450,000 distinct CDR3 sequences, 20% of them singletons. Material: PBMCs or a T cell subset sorted from them (not recorded which). These receptors all come from an adult woman who had mild COVID-19 (a few samples of this study predate the infection). Cell type and time point are not known.

This clonotype was found many times. This chain links TRBV24-1 with TRBJ2-3; no firm D call. This CDR3 has 14 amino acids. V was pared by 5 bases and J by 0 bases, with 8 bases between. Germline loops: CDR1 KGHDR, CDR2 SFDVKD. The CDR3 DNA sequence: TGTGCCACCAGTGGTGGGTATAGCACAGATACGCAGTATTTT. This encodes CATSGGYSTDTQYF.

The chain combines TRBV27 with TRBJ1-2; 9 bases agree with TRBD1. The junction had 6 bases not matched to a gene; V was cut back by 6 bases and J by 7 bases. Looked up from germline, CDR1 is MNHEY and CDR2 is SMNVEV (reference sequence). The length of the CDR3 is 13 residues. DNA for the CDR3: TGTGCCAGCAGCTATCGGACAGGGGCTGGCTACACCTTC. Translation gives CASSYRTGAGYTF.

The V and J genes are TRBV7-9 and TRBJ2-1, with 9 bases aligning to TRBD2. The CDR3 is 19 amino acids. The ends lost 1 base at V and 0 bases at J; junction bases unmatched: 10. Germline V gene data show CDR1 as SEHNR and CDR2 as FQNEAQ (reference sequence). The CDR3 protein is CASSLGAGGSLSSYNEQFF. CDR3 nucleotide sequence: TGTGCCAGCAGCTTAGGAGCGGGAGGCTCCTTGAGCTCCTACAATGAGCAGTTCTTC.

This clonotype turned up a few times. The chain uses TRBV24-1 and TRBJ2-5; the D is unclear. The V end lost 4 bases, the J end lost 0 bases, and 11 bases lay between the germline ends. CDR3 length: 15 residues. The germline V gene encodes CDR1 KGHDR and CDR2 SFDVKD. This CDR3 reads CATSELDQDQETQYF. The DNA for the CDR3 is TGTGCCACCAGTGAACTTGACCAAGACCAAGAGACCCAGTACTTC.

This sequence joins TRBV7-9 and TRBJ2-3; D ambiguous. Germline CDR1 SEHNR, CDR2 FQNEAQ (reference sequence). Trimming cost V 8 bases and J 0 bases, with 9 bases left between them. The CDR3 spans 13 residues. CDR3 bases: TGTGCCAGCCAACCTAAGAGCACAGATACGCAGTATTTT. This gives the protein CASQPKSTDTQYF.

This clonotype was seen once. The chain combines TRBV5-1 with TRBJ2-7, with 7 bases identical to TRBD1. Germline V gene lookup returns CDR1 SGHRS and CDR2 YFSETQ. The CDR3 is 17 amino acids. V trimming: 4 bases; J trimming: 2 bases; junction bases outside the gene matches: 15. CDR3: CASSPIPSGTAAYEQYF. The CDR3 bases are TGCGCCAGCAGCCCTATCCCCTCAGGGACAGCCGCCTACGAGCAGTACTTC.

This clonotype was found a few times. An end of the junction differs from the germline gene, which may be a read error. The CDR3 here is CASREGAASTDTQYF. Here the CDR3 DNA reads TGTGCCAGCAGGGAAGGAGCGGCTAGCACAGATACGCAGTATTTT. The chain joins TRBV2 to TRBJ2-3; perhaps TRBD2 as D (5 bases). This CDR3 spans 15 amino acids. Germline CDR1 SNHLY, CDR2 FYNNEI.

This clonotype was detected only a few times. The rearrangement uses TRBV3-1 and TRBJ2-1; 12 positions agree with TRBD2. Germline V gene data show CDR1 as LGHDT and CDR2 as YNNKEL (reference sequence). Trimming removed 3 bases from V and 9 bases from J; junction bases left unmatched: 12. The CDR3 is 17 amino acids. In nucleotides, the CDR3 is TGTGCCAGCAGCCACACCCTAGCGGGGGGGCAACTACCTGAGCAGTTCTTC. Translation: CASSHTLAGGQLPEQFF.

This clonotype was counted many times. The chain links TRBV6-2 or TRBV6-3 to TRBJ2-7, with a weak D call TRBD2 (6 bases). The CDR3 is made up of 15 amino acids. V lost 7 bases to trimming and J lost 2 bases, with 18 bases between them. Germline CDR1 and CDR2: MNHEY and SVGEGT. The CDR3 spells CASTQGGFGTYEQYF. CDR3 nucleotides: TGTGCCAGCACCCAGGGAGGATTCGGCACCTACGAGCAGTACTTC.

This clonotype was picked up a small number of times. This chain connects TRBV3-1 to TRBJ2-2; 7 positions match TRBD1. CDR3 length equals 15 residues. Germline V lookup: CDR1 LGHDT, CDR2 YNNKEL (reference sequence). The J segment lost 6 bases and the V segment lost 4 bases, leaving 8 bases of the junction unmatched. The CDR3 spells CASSRRETGSGELFF. CDR3 nucleotide sequence: TGTGCCAGCAGCCGAAGGGAGACAGGGTCCGGGGAGCTGTTTTTT.

The genes are TRBV7-9 and TRBJ1-4, with a possible D match to TRBD1 (6 bases). The CDR3 extends over 16 amino acids. The germline gives CDR1 SEHNR, CDR2 FQNEAQ (reference sequence). The ends were cut back, 3 bases at V and 2 bases at J, with 13 bases in the middle. This CDR3 is CASSLGSGGTNEKLFF. CDR3 sequence (DNA): TGTGCCAGCAGCTTGGGATCGGGGGGCACTAATGAAAAACTGTTTTTT.

This clonotype was seen at least ten times. The rearrangement joins TRBV7-9 to TRBJ2-5, with D perhaps TRBD1 (6 bases). This CDR3 comprises 13 residues. Trimming pared 6 bases from V and 1 base from J, leaving 9 bases between. Germline V gives CDR1 SEHNR, CDR2 FQNEAQ (reference sequence). The CDR3: CASSRDTQETQYF. CDR3 nucleotides: TGTGCCAGCAGTCGGGACACCCAAGAGACCCAGTACTTC.

This clonotype was recorded a few times. This chain connects TRBV12-3 or TRBV12-4 to TRBJ2-7; no reliable D call. The CDR3 is 15 residues long. Trimming took 7 bases from V and 3 from J, leaving 19 bases between them. The CDR3 sequence: CASTLGGGEGYEQYF. CDR3 bases: TGTGCCAGCACGCTTGGCGGTGGGGAAGGCTACGAGCAGTACTTC.

This clonotype has a single count. The gene calls are TRBV27 and TRBJ1-1, with unresolved D. V dropped 6 bases and J dropped 0 bases, with 8 bases sitting between them. The CDR3 is made up of 13 amino acids. Looked up from germline, CDR1 is MNHEY and CDR2 is SMNVEV (reference sequence). Written as DNA, the CDR3 is TGTGCCAGCAGGGACGGACTGAACACTGAAGCTTTCTTT. It translates to CASRDGLNTEAFF.

In its sample, this clonotype was seen many times. The chain couples TRBV7-2 to TRBJ2-3; D gene uncertain. CDR3 length equals 15 residues. V was cut by 2 bases and J by 0 bases, with 9 bases left in between. Germline V gene sequence: CDR1 SGHTA, CDR2 FQGNSA. The CDR3 spells CASSLSSSSTDTQYF. CDR3 nucleotide sequence: TGTGCCAGCAGCTTATCTTCCTCTAGCACAGATACGCAGTATTTT.

This chain connects TRBV7-9 to TRBJ2-7; 12 bases are a match to TRBD2. Germline CDR1 reads SEHNR; CDR2 reads FQNEAQ (reference sequence). The CDR3 has 16 amino acids. The V gene end was trimmed by 5 bases and the J gene end by 5 bases; junction bases not matched to a gene: 10. CDR3 residues: CASSPRLAGERNEQYF. CDR3 sequence (DNA): TGTGCCAGCAGCCCCCGACTAGCGGGAGAGAGGAACGAGCAGTACTTC.

The rearrangement uses TRBV29-1 and TRBJ2-1; 10 bases line up with TRBD1. V was pared by 3 bases and J by 8 bases, with 7 bases of the junction left unmatched. The CDR3 runs 14 residues. Germline assignment: CDR1 SQVTM and CDR2 ANQGSEA. The CDR3 sequence is CSVERDRGLDEQFF. The CDR3 DNA follows: TGCAGCGTTGAGCGGGACAGGGGTCTTGATGAGCAGTTCTTC.

The chain uses TRBV4-3 and TRBJ2-1, with D perhaps TRBD2 (6 bases). The CDR3 runs to 15 residues. Looked up from germline, CDR1 is LGHNA and CDR2 is YSLEER. With 5 bases removed from V and 2 bases from J, the gap between germline ends came to 13 bases. As DNA, the CDR3 is TGCGCCAGCAGCTATTTAGCGGAGACCTACAATGAGCAGTTCTTC. Translation gives CASSYLAETYNEQFF.

This chain joins TRBV3-1 and TRBJ1-2; D is possibly TRBD1 (5 bases). CDR1 LGHDT and CDR2 YNNKEL come from the germline V gene (reference sequence). The germline V and J ends were trimmed by 5 bases and 4 bases, with 14 bases remaining between them. The CDR3 covers 14 residues. CDR3 sequence: CASSEGGAFYGYTF. The CDR3 DNA follows: TGTGCCAGCAGCGAGGGAGGGGCCTTCTATGGCTACACCTTC.

This sequence joins TRBV4-3 and TRBJ1-2; no firm D call. The ends were cut back, 1 base at V and 0 bases at J, with 24 bases in the middle. There are 20 residues in the CDR3. The germline gives CDR1 LGHNA, CDR2 YSLEER. The CDR3 DNA is TGCGCCAGCAGCCAAGGGCCATCCGGGAAGTGTCACCCCACTAACTATGGCTACACCTTC. As protein: CASSQGPSGKCHPTNYGYTF.

This clonotype was counted only a few times. CDR3: CASKKDGSNTGELFF. CDR3 nucleotide sequence: TGTGCCAGCAAAAAAGACGGATCGAACACCGGGGAGCTGTTTTTT. The chain carries TRBV5-4 and TRBJ2-2; D is unresolved. V lost 6 bases to trimming and J lost 0 bases, with 12 bases between them. CDR3 size: 15 residues. Germline V gives CDR1 SGHNT, CDR2 YYREEE (reference sequence).

The V and J genes are TRBV25-1 and TRBJ2-7; D gene uncertain. CDR1 and CDR2 from the germline V gene are MGHDK and SYGVNS. There are 11 residues in the CDR3. V was cut by 4 bases and J by 9 bases, with 10 bases left in between. CDR3: CASSALKVQYF. The CDR3 region has the DNA TGTGCCAGCAGTGCCTTGAAGGTGCAGTACTTC.

This clonotype was counted a few times. The J gene is TRBJ2-3, the V gene TRBV7-8, with D perhaps TRBD1 or TRBD2 (5 bases each). The germline gives CDR1 SGHVS, CDR2 FQNEAQ. The CDR3 length is 14 residues. Trimming pared 3 bases from V and 11 bases from J, leaving 18 bases between. Here the CDR3 DNA reads TGTGCCAGCAGCTTTAACCATCCGGGGCAAAAGCAGTATTTT. It is translated as CASSFNHPGQKQYF.

The table lists this clonotype with a count of one. V gene TRBV29-1 combines with J gene TRBJ1-2, with D hard to call. The CDR3 is 13 amino acids. Germline CDR1 and CDR2: SQVTM and ANQGSEA. V was cut by 2 bases and J by 3 bases, with 10 bases left in between. The CDR3 region is CSVEKPGDYGYTF. Here the CDR3 DNA reads TGCAGCGTTGAAAAGCCTGGGGACTATGGCTACACCTTC.

Ten or more counts support this clonotype. The chain recombines TRBV2 with TRBJ2-7, with 9 bases identical to TRBD1. This CDR3 is built from 17 residues. J was trimmed by 6 bases and V by 4 bases; bases with no gene match: 16. Germline CDR1 is SNHLY and CDR2 is FYNNEI. The CDR3 sequence is CASSVKLMGQGTPEQYF. The DNA of the CDR3 is TGTGCCAGCAGTGTAAAACTGATGGGACAGGGTACCCCCGAGCAGTACTTC.

Only a few counts were recorded for this clonotype. The chain employs TRBV10-3 and TRBJ2-3; 10 bases align to TRBD2. V lost 6 bases to trimming and J lost 2 bases; unmatched junction nucleotides: 11. The CDR3 totals 17 residues. Germline assignment: CDR1 ENHRY and CDR2 SYGVKD. In nucleotides, the CDR3 is TGTGCCATCAGCGAGCCCGTAGGACTAGCGGACACAGATACGCAGTATTTT. Protein product: CAISEPVGLADTDTQYF.

This CDR3 reads CAISVAEAYEQYF. The CDR3 nucleotides read TGTGCCATCAGTGTAGCGGAGGCCTACGAGCAGTACTTC. The chain recombines TRBV10-3 with TRBJ2-7; D might be TRBD2 (6 bases). V lost 4 bases, J lost 2 bases, and 9 bases lay in between. This CDR3 has 13 amino acids. Germline lookup yields CDR1 ENHRY and CDR2 SYGVKD.

This clonotype was observed a few times. The chain carries TRBV7-6 and TRBJ2-3; TRBD2 matches at 8 bases. Germline CDR1 reads SGHVS; CDR2 reads FNYEAQ. The CDR3 spans 17 residues. Losses at the gene ends were 1 base for V and 2 bases for J; bases not matched to a gene: 8. DNA for the CDR3: TGTGCCAGCAGCTTAGTCGGGGTAGCGGGAATCACAGATACGCAGTATTTT. This sequence encodes CASSLVGVAGITDTQYF.

This chain joins TRBV4-1 and TRBJ1-1; no clear D gene. Trimming pared 2 bases from V and 8 bases from J, leaving 9 bases between. Germline CDR1 MGHRA, CDR2 YSYEKL. CDR3 length: 12 amino acids. CDR3 DNA sequence: TGCGCCAGCAGCCAAAACCGACAAGAAGCTTTCTTT. It is translated as CASSQNRQEAFF.